The rows below give T cell receptor beta chains drawn from one sample of a study of identical twins. TCRdb passed the 5' RACE reads through MiXCR, listing each CDR3 protein once. The sample lists around 250,000 distinct CDR3 sequences; approximately 7.1% were seen once. This sample also belongs to another study, concerning T cells expressing NK-cell markers.

The source material was CD8+ T cells sorted from blood. These receptors were obtained from a woman between 18 and 30 years old in good health. The CDR3 runs from the conserved cysteine through the conserved F or W. The D gene is left open where the match is weak. Clone size is not always given. Where it is, it says once, few, many or a class for expanded clones.

D,length,V,size,J,CDR3,DNA
.,16,TRBV28,.,TRBJ2-1,CASSTPSESSYNEQFF,TGTGCCAGCAGCACTCCTAGCGAGAGCTCCTACAATGAGCAGTTCTTC
.,13,TRBV5-6,.,TRBJ1-1,CASSLFAGTEAFF,TGTGCCAGCAGCTTGTTCGCGGGCACTGAAGCTTTCTTT
TRBD2,14,TRBV6-2/TRBV6-3,few,TRBJ2-5,CASTGGLAGETQYF,TGTGCCAGCACCGGGGGACTAGCGGGAGAGACCCAGTACTTC
.,13,TRBV7-9,few,TRBJ1-1,CASSLVVNTEAFF,TGTGCCAGCAGCTTAGTGGTCAACACTGAAGCTTTCTTT
.,15,TRBV9,.,TRBJ1-5,CASSTSGAYNQPQHF,TGTGCCAGCAGCACTTCAGGGGCGTACAATCAGCCCCAGCATTTT
TRBD1,14,TRBV4-1,.,TRBJ2-7,CASSARTGAAEQYF,TGCGCCAGCAGCGCCAGGACAGGAGCGGCCGAGCAGTACTTC
.,11,TRBV20-1,.,TRBJ2-5,CSAPPRETQYF,TGCAGTGCCCCCCCCAGGGAGACCCAGTACTTC
.,11,TRBV29-1,many,TRBJ2-7,CSVWSYGGQYF,TGCAGCGTTTGGTCCTACGGGGGGCAGTACTTC
.,18,TRBV21-1,.,TRBJ2-1,CASSDRSVGALSYNEQFF,TGTGCCAGCAGCGACCGCTCGGTGGGGGCGTTATCCTACAATGAGCAGTTCTTC
.,13,TRBV27,few,TRBJ2-3,CANPGSEEDTQYF,TGTGCCAACCCGGGTTCTGAGGAGGATACGCAGTATTTT
TRBD2,18,TRBV11-2,many,TRBJ2-1,CASYPGTRRRATGNEQFF,TGTGCCAGCTATCCCGGGACTAGAAGGCGGGCCACGGGCAATGAGCAGTTCTTC
.,12,TRBV29-1,.,TRBJ1-1,CSVMSLNTEAFF,TGCAGCGTGATGTCACTGAACACTGAAGCTTTCTTT
TRBD1,14,TRBV20-1,many,TRBJ2-2,CSARTGGDTGELFF,TGCAGTGCTAGGACAGGGGGCGACACCGGGGAGCTGTTTTTT
TRBD2,16,TRBV7-7,.,TRBJ2-1,CASSLESPGGGNEQFF,TGTGCTAGCAGCTTAGAGAGCCCCGGGGGGGGCAATGAGCAGTTCTTC
.,15,TRBV18,.,TRBJ2-5,CASSPPLTVQETQYF,TGTGCCAGCTCACCACCCCTTACAGTCCAAGAGACCCAGTACTTC
.,13,TRBV30,.,TRBJ1-1,CAFLPTVNTEAFF,TGTGCCTTTCTCCCCACCGTGAACACTGAAGCTTTCTTT
.,15,TRBV7-9,.,TRBJ1-2,CASSADPAANYGYTF,TGTGCCAGCAGTGCAGACCCCGCCGCTAACTATGGCTACACCTTC
.,14,TRBV27,few,TRBJ2-5,CASSKTSRQETQYF,TGTGCCAGCAGTAAGACTAGTAGACAAGAGACCCAGTACTTC
TRBD2,16,TRBV2,few,TRBJ2-3,CASSEAPTSGRDTQYF,TGTGCCAGCAGTGAAGCCCCCACTAGCGGGAGGGATACGCAGTATTTT
.,15,TRBV6-1,few,TRBJ1-4,CASTPGPRRDEKLFF,TGTGCCAGTACCCCTGGCCCTCGGCGGGATGAAAAACTGTTTTTT
.,12,TRBV27,few,TRBJ2-7,CASRTRGSEQYF,TGTGCCAGCAGGACCAGGGGTAGCGAGCAGTACTTC
TRBD1,14,TRBV6-2/TRBV6-3,few,TRBJ2-7,CASSYPDRAHEQYF,TGTGCCAGCAGTTACCCCGACAGGGCCCACGAGCAGTACTTC
.,13,TRBV15,few,TRBJ2-1,CATSRDEGDEQFF,TGTGCCACCAGCAGAGATGAGGGGGATGAGCAGTTCTTC
.,16,TRBV6-2/TRBV6-3,.,TRBJ2-1,CASSYSRSSSYNEQFF,TGTGCCAGCAGTTACAGTCGGTCGAGCTCCTACAATGAGCAGTTCTTC
.,17,TRBV7-9,.,TRBJ2-1,CASSTRPGRVEYNEQFF,TGTGCCAGCAGCACTCGGCCTGGTCGGGTTGAGTACAATGAGCAGTTCTTC
TRBD2,16,TRBV5-1,.,TRBJ2-5,CASSLGVAGGQETQYF,TGCGCCAGCAGCTTGGGAGTGGCGGGGGGCCAAGAGACCCAGTACTTC
.,14,TRBV12-3/TRBV12-4,few,TRBJ2-4,CASSPQGAWDIQYF,TGTGCCAGCAGCCCCCAGGGAGCCTGGGACATTCAGTACTTC
.,11,TRBV29-1,many,TRBJ2-7,CSVDGTYEQYF,TGCAGCGTTGATGGAACCTACGAGCAGTACTTC
.,15,TRBV20-1,.,TRBJ2-1,CSAVPPAGSYNEQFF,TGCAGTGCTGTCCCGCCAGCGGGCTCCTACAATGAGCAGTTCTTC
.,14,TRBV12-3/TRBV12-4,many,TRBJ1-6,CASSHGQGGSPLHF,TGTGCCAGCAGTCACGGGCAGGGAGGCTCACCCCTCCACTTT
.,15,TRBV5-5,.,TRBJ2-7,CASSLAQGITYEQYF,TGTGCCAGCAGCTTGGCTCAGGGCATAACCTACGAGCAGTACTTC
.,13,TRBV7-9,many,TRBJ2-7,CASSLWRSDEQYF,TGTGCCAGCAGCTTATGGCGGTCCGACGAGCAGTACTTC
TRBD2,14,TRBV29-1,many,TRBJ2-3,CSAQGAGGGDTQYF,TGCAGCGCCCAGGGAGCGGGAGGGGGAGATACGCAGTATTTT
TRBD2,14,TRBV29-1,few,TRBJ2-7,CSVGSGRSSYEQYF,TGCAGTGTTGGTAGCGGGAGGAGCTCCTACGAGCAGTACTTC
.,12,TRBV9,few,TRBJ1-1,CASSSRPPEAFF,TGTGCCAGCAGCTCCCGACCGCCTGAAGCTTTCTTT
.,15,TRBV4-3,many,TRBJ1-1,CASSQGSGRNTEAFF,TGCGCCAGCAGCCAAGGGTCAGGCAGGAACACTGAAGCTTTCTTT
TRBD2,13,TRBV7-2,many,TRBJ2-5,CASSSLSGETQYF,TGTGCCAGCAGCTCCCTTAGCGGGGAGACCCAGTACTTC
TRBD1,13,TRBV6-6,few,TRBJ2-1,CASSSGTGFEQFF,TGTGCCAGCAGCTCCGGGACAGGGTTTGAGCAGTTCTTC
TRBD2,16,TRBV11-2,few,TRBJ2-3,CASSGQQGLVVDTQYF,TGTGCCAGCAGCGGACAGCAGGGACTAGTGGTAGATACGCAGTATTTT
TRBD1,12,TRBV7-9,few,TRBJ2-1,CASSSTGQGQFF,TGTGCCAGCAGCTCTACAGGACAGGGGCAGTTCTTC
.,19,TRBV12-3/TRBV12-4,few,TRBJ1-4,CASSYEGVRGNGPHEKLFF,TGTGCCAGCAGTTACGAAGGGGTTAGAGGTAACGGCCCACATGAAAAACTGTTTTTT
.,13,TRBV12-3/TRBV12-4,many,TRBJ1-5,CASSSLDGQPQHF,TGTGCCAGCAGTTCGCTTGACGGTCAGCCCCAGCATTTT
.,18,TRBV12-3/TRBV12-4,many,TRBJ2-1,CASIALWARVLSWNEQFF,TGTGCCAGCATAGCCTTATGGGCCCGAGTGCTCAGTTGGAATGAGCAGTTCTTC
.,15,TRBV20-1,.,TRBJ1-1,CSAPKFEDGNTEAFF,TGCAGTGCCCCGAAGTTCGAGGACGGGAACACTGAAGCTTTCTTT
TRBD1,16,TRBV20-1,.,TRBJ2-7,CSAHPSDRVSAYEQYF,TGCAGTGCCCACCCATCGGACAGGGTATCAGCCTACGAGCAGTACTTC
.,16,TRBV7-9,.,TRBJ2-3,CASSLAAGISTDTQYF,TGTGCCAGCAGCTTAGCGGCTGGGATAAGCACAGATACGCAGTATTTT
.,15,TRBV11-2,few,TRBJ2-7,CASSGFALSFGEQYF,TGTGCCAGCAGCGGATTCGCCCTCTCGTTCGGCGAGCAGTACTTC
.,14,TRBV6-2/TRBV6-3,many,TRBJ2-1,CASSPRGAYNEQFF,TGTGCCAGCAGCCCAAGGGGAGCGTACAATGAGCAGTTCTTC
.,13,TRBV10-2,many,TRBJ2-6,CASSSTGANVLTF,TGCGCCAGCAGTAGTACCGGGGCCAACGTCCTGACTTTC
TRBD1,17,TRBV6-2/TRBV6-3,.,TRBJ1-1,CASSYSNWGQGRTEAFF,TGTGCCAGCAGTTACTCGAATTGGGGACAGGGAAGGACTGAAGCTTTCTTT
.,16,TRBV9,.,TRBJ2-1,CASSVVARSSYNEQFF,TGTGCCAGCAGCGTAGTAGCTCGCAGCTCCTACAATGAGCAGTTCTTC
TRBD1,14,TRBV6-1,.,TRBJ2-5,CASSRQGYGETQYF,TGTGCCAGCAGTCGACAGGGTTACGGGGAGACCCAGTACTTC
.,12,TRBV20-1,many,TRBJ1-2,CSATDKNYGYTF,TGCAGTGCTACGGACAAGAACTATGGCTACACCTTC
.,14,TRBV5-6,many,TRBJ2-7,CASSRGSSFYEQYF,TGTGCCAGCAGCCGCGGCAGTTCGTTCTACGAGCAGTACTTC
TRBD2,16,TRBV4-1,few,TRBJ2-7,CASSQGSQRGTYEQYF,TGCGCCAGCAGCCAAGGGTCGCAGCGGGGGACCTACGAGCAGTACTTC
.,11,TRBV12-3/TRBV12-4,many,TRBJ1-1,CASSFDTEAFF,TGTGCCAGCAGTTTTGACACTGAAGCTTTCTTT
.,12,TRBV7-8,few,TRBJ2-3,CASSPHLDTQYF,TGTGCCAGCAGCCCTCACCTTGATACGCAGTATTTT